Listed here are 17 T cell receptor beta chains from one sample, sequenced in a study of blood T cell repertoires in COVID-19. TCRdb's copy holds only in-frame clones and misses some; the assay was immunoSEQ multiplex PCR. The data contain 200,000 to 300,000 clones, 83% of them singletons. The sample consisted of PBMCs or T cells enriched from blood (not recorded which). These receptors were obtained from a woman in her 40s who had been exposed to COVID-19.

Here the CDR3 DNA reads TGTGCCAGCAGCCTAAATACAGGGGCACAGCCCCAGCATTTT. Amino acid sequence: CASSLNTGAQPQHF. This sequence joins TRBV11-3 and TRBJ1-5, with TRBD1 matching over 7 bases. Trimming cost V 5 bases and J 7 bases; bases outside gene matches: 8. From germline, CDR1 is SGHNT and CDR2 YENEEA. The CDR3 contains 14 residues. The full variable domain, completed using reference TRBV11-3 and TRBJ1-5, is EAGVVQSPRYKIIEKKQPVAFWCNPISGHNTLYWYLQNLGQGPELLIRYENEEAVDDSQLPKDRFSAERLKGVDSTLKIQPAELGDSAVYLCASSLNTGAQPQHFGDGTRLSIL.

This chain connects TRBV6-5 to TRBJ1-5, with 7 bases matching TRBD1. This CDR3 spans 13 amino acids. V was clipped by 6 bases and J by 5 bases; unmatched bases: 4. In germline, CDR1 is MNHEY, CDR2 SVGAGI. The CDR3 is CASSGDSHQPQHF. CDR3 in DNA: TGTGCCAGCAGCGGGGACAGCCATCAGCCCCAGCATTTT.

The chain uses TRBV6-5 and TRBJ1-3; possible D gene TRBD1, 6 bases. The CDR3 has 15 amino acids. The V gene lost 6 bases and the J gene lost 0 bases, with 12 bases spanning the gap. The germline V gene has CDR1 MNHEY and CDR2 SVGAGI. The DNA of the CDR3 is TGTGCCAGCAGACCCAGGGGCGGCTCTGGAAACACCATATATTTT. Amino acid sequence: CASRPRGGSGNTIYF.

This chain uses TRBV5-1 with TRBJ1-2; unclear D gene. V lost 0 bases and J 1 base, leaving 7 bases between the germline ends. Germline-derived CDR1 and CDR2 are SGHRS and YFSETQ. The CDR3 runs 14 residues. CDR3 sequence: CASSLGDNNYGYTF. CDR3 bases: TGCGCCAGCAGCTTGGGCGATAATAACTATGGCTACACCTTC.

In this sample, this clone turned up a few times. The rearrangement joins TRBV18 to TRBJ1-1, with TRBD1 matching over 7 bases. Germline lookup yields CDR1 KGHSH and CDR2 LQKENI. Germline trimming cut 3 bases from V and 0 bases from J; bases unmatched to any gene: 10. The CDR3 sequence is 17 residues long. CDR3 sequence (DNA): TGTGCCAGCTCACCTATGAAGGGGGCCCTTTTGAACACTGAAGCTTTCTTT. Protein: CASSPMKGALLNTEAFF.

The chain uses TRBV7-8 and TRBJ1-1; TRBD1 matches 7 bases. CDR1 SGHVS and CDR2 FQNEAQ come from the germline V gene. With V trimmed by 0 bases and J by 10 bases, 5 bases remained unmatched. The CDR3 is 13 residues long. Here the CDR3 DNA reads TGTGCCAGCAGCTTAGCGGGGCCAGGGGGAGCTTTCTTT. It encodes CASSLAGPGGAFF.

Note on this clone: Distinct nucleotide sequences in the sample also encode this CDR3. J is TRBJ1-1 and V is TRBV12-3 or TRBV12-4, with 8 bases lining up with TRBD1. Trimming cost V 5 bases and J 3 bases; bases outside gene matches: 2. The CDR3 length is 13 residues. The CDR3 spells CASSLTGDTEAFF. The DNA for the CDR3 is TGTGCCAGCAGTCTGACAGGGGACACTGAAGCTTTCTTT.

The chain has TRBV7-6 and TRBJ1-3; TRBD1 is a possible D gene (5 bases). V shed 4 bases and J shed 1 base, with 11 bases lying between them. CDR1 and CDR2 (germline): SGHVS, FNYEAQ. This CDR3 contains 15 residues. The CDR3 sequence: CASSSADTSGNTIYF. The CDR3 DNA sequence: TGTGCCAGCAGCTCAGCGGACACTTCTGGAAACACCATATATTTT.

The gene calls are TRBV10-3 and TRBJ2-1, with D tentatively TRBD1 (6 bases). Trimming shortened V by 6 bases and J by 8 bases, and 11 bases separated the two germline ends. There are 12 residues in the CDR3. CDR1 is ENHRY, CDR2 SYGVKD, per germline. In DNA form, the CDR3 reads TGTGCCATCAGCCAGGGGACCGATGAGCAGTTCTTC. This encodes CAISQGTDEQFF.

The chain joins TRBV2 to TRBJ2-5, with TRBD2 identical over 15 bases. The CDR3 totals 15 residues. V lost 6 bases to trimming and J lost 5 bases; unmatched junction nucleotides: 4. Looked up from germline, CDR1 is SNHLY and CDR2 is FYNNEI. This CDR3 is CASRGTSGGSETQYF. The CDR3 region has the DNA TGTGCCAGCAGGGGGACTAGCGGGGGGTCGGAGACCCAGTACTTC.

This chain uses TRBV10-3 with TRBJ1-1, with a weak D call TRBD1 (5 bases). Germline CDR1 reads ENHRY; CDR2 reads SYGVKD. Trimming shortened V by 5 bases and J by 3 bases, and 16 bases separated the two germline ends. CDR3 length equals 15 residues. The CDR3 sequence: CAISPGRGGYTEAFF. In DNA, the CDR3 is TGTGCCATCAGTCCAGGGCGGGGTGGGTACACTGAAGCTTTCTTT.

The chain links TRBV6-2 or TRBV6-3 to TRBJ2-7; 10 bases map to TRBD1. This CDR3 is 16 amino acids long. Germline CDR1 and CDR2: MNHEY and SVGEGT. V shed 5 bases and J 5 bases; nucleotides not matched to a gene: 12. The CDR3 protein is CASSHLPGQGIDEQYF. CDR3 nucleotides: TGTGCCAGCAGTCATTTACCGGGACAGGGGATCGACGAGCAGTACTTC.

Details on this clone: The identical CDR3 is also encoded by other nucleotide sequences in the sample. The chain has TRBV28 and TRBJ1-2, with a possible D match to TRBD1 (5 bases). This CDR3 has 14 residues. The V end was cut by 5 bases, the J end by 8 bases, with 18 bases between. The germline gives CDR1 MDHEN, CDR2 SYDVKM. CDR3 in amino acids: CASSPGGGRWGYTF. CDR3 sequence (DNA): TGTGCCAGCAGTCCCGGCGGGGGACGGTGGGGCTACACCTTC.

This clone has just a few counts. This chain connects TRBV3-1 (or the pseudogene TRBV3-2) to TRBJ1-2, with TRBD1 matching over 9 bases. CDR1 and CDR2 from the germline V gene are LGHDT and YNNKEL (reference sequence). V lost 4 bases and J lost 6; bases outside the gene matches: 6. This CDR3 spans 14 amino acids. As DNA, the CDR3 is TGTGCCAGCAGCCCTCGGACAGGGGACCATGGCTACACCTTC. Protein product: CASSPRTGDHGYTF.

The chain links TRBV5-1 to TRBJ1-1; possibly TRBD1 for D (6 bases). The V gene's germline CDR1 is SGHRS and CDR2 YFSETQ. V was clipped by 5 bases and J by 3 bases, with 8 bases between them. CDR3 size: 12 residues. The CDR3 nucleotides are TGCGCCAGCAGACAGGGTGACACTGAAGCTTTCTTT. It encodes CASRQGDTEAFF.

The rearrangement links TRBV19 to TRBJ1-2, with 7 bases aligning to TRBD1. The CDR3 contains 14 residues. J lost 0 bases, V lost 7 bases, and 5 bases had no gene match. In germline, CDR1 is LNHDA, CDR2 SQIVND (reference sequence). The CDR3 here is CASNYRGANYGYTF. DNA for the CDR3: TGTGCCAGTAATTACAGGGGAGCTAACTATGGCTACACCTTC.

V usage is TRBV6-2 or TRBV6-3 and J usage is TRBJ1-5; 9 bases map to TRBD1. The germline gives CDR1 MNHEY, CDR2 SVGEGT. The trim removed 5 bases at V and 0 bases at J, leaving 11 bases unmatched. The CDR3 runs 18 residues. The CDR3 DNA is TGTGCCAGCAGTAACACAGGGGGCGAACGGTATAGCAATCAGCCCCAGCATTTT. Its protein is CASSNTGGERYSNQPQHF.